This T cell receptor (beta chain) came from a study of cytomegalovirus exposure and HLA in healthy donors. Vbeta (60) and Jbeta (13) primers were used in the PCR. TCRdb's table, derived via immunoSEQ multiplex PCR, lists solely in-frame clones and lacks some. This sample yields some 120,000 clones, of which around three quarters are seen a single time; 0.85% to 0.9% belongs to the top ten. This clone was detected once. CDR1 is SGHRS, CDR2 YFSETQ, per germline. With 5 bases removed from V and 4 bases from J, the gap between germline ends came to 6 bases. There are 11 residues in the CDR3. The gene calls are TRBV5-1 and TRBJ1-1; D might be TRBD1 (5 bases). Sequencing used PBMCs. This sequence originates from a woman younger than 45 in good health and CMV-seronegative. In DNA, the CDR3 is TGCGCCAGCAGGGGGGGCACTGAAGCTTTCTTT. Protein: CASRGGTEAFF.